These 30 T cell receptor beta chains were sequenced from one sample in a study of shared clonotypes between healthy human individuals. Only in-frame clones appear in the TCRdb table, and some are missing; sequencing was by immunoSEQ multiplex PCR. The table shows some 2,000,000 clones, with 85% to 95% occurring only once. Specimen: naive CD4+ T cells sorted from blood. Described subset: CD45RA+ positively selected. Every receptor here comes from a man younger than 35 in good health.

The genes are TRBV10-1 and TRBJ1-2; a possible D gene is TRBD1 (5 bases). Per germline, CDR1 WNHNN and CDR2 SYGVQD (reference sequence). This CDR3 is built from 11 residues. V lost 8 bases and J 6 bases, leaving 10 bases between the germline ends. CDR3 nucleotide sequence: TGCGCCAGCCCCAGGGAGGATGGCTACACCTTC. It codes for CASPREDGYTF.

The chain couples TRBV5-5 to TRBJ2-1; D gene unclear. There are 15 residues in the CDR3. V was cut by 4 bases and J by 1 base, with 12 bases left in between. The germline V gene has CDR1 SGHKS and CDR2 YYEKEE (reference sequence). The CDR3 region is CASSPLGLSYNEQFF. The DNA for the CDR3 is TGTGCCAGCAGCCCCTTAGGTTTATCCTACAATGAGCAGTTCTTC.

This clone appeared a few times. The V and J genes are TRBV14 and TRBJ1-4; D is ambiguous. The J call may be incorrect, as the DNA end agrees better with TRBJ2-2. The CDR3 sequence is 13 residues long. Germline V gene lookup returns CDR1 SGHDN and CDR2 FVKESK. The CDR3 region has the DNA TGTGCCAGCAGCCAAGGTTTGACACAGGAGCTGTTTTTT. Translating it yields CASSQGLTQELFF.

As DNA, the CDR3 is TGTGCCAGCAGTGAGGTCTGGCATAACAATCAGCCCCAGCATTTT. Translated: CASSEVWHNNQPQHF. The genes are TRBV6-1 and TRBJ1-5; D is unclear. CDR1 MNHNS and CDR2 SASEGT come from the germline V gene. CDR3 length: 15 amino acids. Between the trimmed V and J ends, which lost 3 bases and 3 bases, there was a span of 12 bases.

The rearrangement links TRBV10-3 to TRBJ2-3; D is possibly TRBD2 (6 bases). V shed 6 bases and J shed 0 bases, with 10 bases lying between them. The CDR3 has 14 amino acids. Per the germline V gene, CDR1 is ENHRY and CDR2 is SYGVKD. The CDR3 loop reads CAIRASASTDTQYF. The CDR3 region has the DNA TGTGCCATCAGAGCTAGCGCAAGCACAGATACGCAGTATTTT.

The chain carries TRBV7-9 and TRBJ1-5, with D perhaps TRBD1 (5 bases). With 7 bases removed from V and 2 bases from J, the gap between germline ends came to 18 bases. The CDR3 runs to 16 residues. The germline V gene has CDR1 SEHNR and CDR2 FQNEAQ (reference sequence). CDR3 region: CASTPGNGAGNQPQHF. The DNA for the CDR3 is TGTGCCAGCACCCCCGGGAACGGGGCGGGCAATCAGCCCCAGCATTTT.

This chain uses TRBV2 with TRBJ1-4, with 8 bases identical to TRBD1. The CDR3 has 14 residues. The V and J ends lost 8 bases and 8 bases, in that order; junction bases with no gene match: 10. Per germline, CDR1 SNHLY and CDR2 FYNNEI. CDR3 in amino acids: CASGPGQAREKLFF. Here the CDR3 DNA reads TGTGCCAGCGGACCGGGACAGGCAAGGGAAAAACTGTTTTTT.

V usage is TRBV25-1 and J usage is TRBJ2-5; maybe TRBD1 (6 bases). The CDR3 extends over 13 amino acids. Germline CDR1 reads MGHDK; CDR2 reads SYGVNS. Trimming removed 2 bases at V and 4 bases at J, with 8 bases between. CDR3 sequence: CASSETGTETQYF. CDR3 coding DNA: TGTGCCAGCAGTGAAACAGGGACAGAGACCCAGTACTTC.

The chain joins TRBV28 to TRBJ1-5, with 9 nucleotides matching TRBD1. Trimming removed 6 bases from V and 6 bases from J; junction bases left unmatched: 9. This CDR3 spans 15 amino acids. Germline V gives CDR1 MDHEN, CDR2 SYDVKM. CDR3 coding DNA: TGTGCCAGCAGACCCCGGGACAGGGTGGTTCAGCCCCAGCATTTT. Translated, it gives CASRPRDRVVQPQHF.

V usage is TRBV28 and J usage is TRBJ1-1; TRBD1 is a possible D gene (5 bases). Germline CDR1 reads MDHEN; CDR2 reads SYDVKM. The CDR3 extends over 13 amino acids. V lost 8 bases to trimming and J lost 4 bases, with 14 bases between them. CDR3 coding DNA: TGTGCCAGCTCGATCCGGGGGACCACTGAAGCTTTCTTT. This gives the protein CASSIRGTTEAFF.

The J gene is TRBJ2-1, the V gene TRBV7-9; 10 nucleotides align to TRBD1. J was trimmed by 6 bases and V by 3 bases; bases with no gene match: 5. CDR1 and CDR2 from the germline V gene are SEHNR and FQNEAQ (reference sequence). The CDR3 has 15 amino acids. CDR3 sequence reads: CASSFGTGVSNEQFF. Here the CDR3 DNA reads TGTGCCAGCAGCTTCGGGACAGGGGTGAGCAATGAGCAGTTCTTC. Looking up the rest from reference TRBV7-9 and TRBJ2-1 gives the full variable domain: DTGVSQNPRHKITKRGQNVTFRCDPISEHNRLYWYRQTLGQGPEFLTYFQNEAQLEKSRLLSDRFSAERPKGSFSTLEIQRTEQGDSAMYLCASSFGTGVSNEQFFGPGTRLTVL.

This clone has only one observation. The V call is TRBV7-2, the J call TRBJ2-2; maybe TRBD1 (6 bases). The germline gives CDR1 SGHTA, CDR2 FQGNSA. V was shortened by 2 bases and J by 2 bases, with 9 bases between the two germline ends. This CDR3 has 15 amino acids. The CDR3 protein is CASSLTGQNTGELFF. As DNA, the CDR3 is TGTGCCAGCAGCTTAACGGGACAAAACACCGGGGAGCTGTTTTTT.

The genes are TRBV28 and TRBJ2-1, with TRBD1 matching over 9 bases. Germline CDR1 reads MDHEN; CDR2 reads SYDVKM. The V gene end was trimmed by 6 bases and the J gene end by 9 bases; junction bases not matched to a gene: 12. The length of the CDR3 is 15 residues. The CDR3 nucleotides read TGTGCCAGCAGCAACTCCGGGACAGGGTCTCCTGAGCAGTTCTTC. Its translation: CASSNSGTGSPEQFF.

The rearrangement joins TRBV6-1 to TRBJ1-6, with 7 bases lining up with TRBD1. The CDR3 covers 17 residues. V was pared by 4 bases and J by 0 bases, with 6 bases of the junction left unmatched. CDR1 is MNHNS, CDR2 SASEGT, per germline. The CDR3 DNA reads as TGTGCCAGCAGTGCCGGACAGGCGAGCTCCTATAATTCACCCCTCCACTTT. Amino acids: CASSAGQASSYNSPLHF.

This clone was seen a single time. This sequence joins TRBV5-1 and TRBJ1-1; a weak D match, TRBD1 (6 bases). This CDR3 is 13 amino acids long. The V end lost 6 bases, the J end lost 0 bases, and 9 bases lay between the germline ends. From germline, CDR1 is SGHRS and CDR2 YFSETQ. CDR3: CASTGQLNTEAFF. In DNA, the CDR3 is TGCGCCAGCACAGGACAGTTGAACACTGAAGCTTTCTTT. The full variable domain, completed using reference TRBV5-1 and TRBJ1-1, is KAGVTQTPRYLIKTRGQQVTLSCSPISGHRSVSWYQQTPGQGLQFLFEYFSETQRNKGNFPGRFSGRQFSNSRSEMNVSTLELGDSALYLCASTGQLNTEAFFGQGTRLTVV.

As to this clone: Within the sample, other DNA sequences also encode this same CDR3. The chain links TRBV2 to TRBJ2-5, with TRBD1 identical over 9 bases. This CDR3 is 13 amino acids long. CDR1 is SNHLY and CDR2 is FYNNEI in the germline V gene. The V gene end was trimmed by 9 bases and the J gene end by 5 bases; junction bases not matched to a gene: 7. The CDR3 protein is CASTGQGSETQYF. Written as DNA, the CDR3 is TGTGCCAGTACGGGACAGGGTTCGGAGACCCAGTACTTC.

This clone was found once. J is TRBJ2-5 and V is TRBV6-5, with 12 bases lining up with TRBD2. The CDR3 length is 14 residues. V was pared by 6 bases and J by 5 bases, with 4 bases of the junction left unmatched. CDR1 and CDR2 (germline): MNHEY, SVGAGI. This chain's CDR3 is CASRLAGGWETQYF. The CDR3 DNA reads TGTGCCAGCAGACTAGCGGGAGGTTGGGAGACCCAGTACTTC.

The J gene is TRBJ2-7, the V gene TRBV7-9; possible D gene TRBD1, 6 bases. The V gene's germline CDR1 is SEHNR and CDR2 FQNEAQ (reference sequence). V dropped 1 base and J dropped 4 bases, with 11 bases sitting between them. The CDR3 totals 14 residues. The CDR3 DNA sequence: TGTGCCAGCAGCTTAGTGGGGACAAATTACGAGCAGTACTTC. Its translation: CASSLVGTNYEQYF.

This clone was found once. This chain connects TRBV27 to TRBJ2-7; 7 positions agree with TRBD1. Per the germline V gene, CDR1 is MNHEY and CDR2 is SMNVEV (reference sequence). J gave up 7 bases and V 4 bases, and 7 bases lay outside the gene matches. This CDR3 is built from 13 residues. As DNA, the CDR3 is TGTGCCAGCAGTTGGACAGGTCGAGGGGAGCAGTACTTC. It yields the protein CASSWTGRGEQYF.

The V and J genes are TRBV7-2 and TRBJ2-7; 7 bases fit TRBD1. The trim removed 5 bases at V and 2 bases at J, leaving 6 bases unmatched. The V gene's germline CDR1 is SGHTA and CDR2 FQGNSA. The CDR3 loop spans 14 amino acids. CDR3 sequence reads: CASSPRDRTYEQYF. The CDR3 DNA reads as TGTGCCAGCAGCCCCCGGGACAGAACCTACGAGCAGTACTTC.

V is TRBV2 and J is TRBJ2-3; 7 nucleotides agree with TRBD1. Germline CDR1 reads SNHLY; CDR2 reads FYNNEI. After removal of 6 bases from V and 2 bases from J, the junction contained 5 bases not matched to a gene. This CDR3 is built from 14 residues. CDR3 coding DNA: TGTGCCAGCAGAGCCGGGACAGCCACAGATACGCAGTATTTT. Its protein is CASRAGTATDTQYF.

The chain is built from TRBV30 and TRBJ2-2; D is possibly TRBD1 or TRBD2 (5 bases each). V lost 2 bases and J 4 bases, leaving 17 bases between the germline ends. This CDR3 comprises 16 residues. Germline V gene sequence: CDR1 GTSNPN, CDR2 SVGIG (reference sequence). The chain's CDR3 is CAWSLVAGSRTGELFF. CDR3 in DNA: TGTGCCTGGAGTTTGGTAGCAGGGAGTCGCACCGGGGAGCTGTTTTTT.

The chain is built from TRBV11-2 and TRBJ2-2; no firm D call. Between the trimmed V and J ends, which lost 4 bases and 1 base, there was a span of 7 bases. This CDR3 is built from 14 residues. The germline gives CDR1 SGHAT, CDR2 FQNNGV. The CDR3 sequence is CASSSDWNTGELFF. Here the CDR3 DNA reads TGTGCCAGCAGCTCCGACTGGAACACCGGGGAGCTGTTTTTT.

In the case of this clone: At the DNA level, this CDR3 is encoded by other sequences in the same sample as well. This chain uses TRBV10-3 with TRBJ2-7, with 7 bases lining up with TRBD2. The V and J ends lost 8 bases and 2 bases, in that order; junction bases with no gene match: 3. CDR3 length: 12 amino acids. Germline CDR1 ENHRY, CDR2 SYGVKD. CDR3 region: CAIGGDPYEQYF. The CDR3 nucleotides read TGTGCCATCGGGGGGGACCCCTACGAGCAGTACTTC.

This chain connects TRBV9 to TRBJ2-2; 11 positions match TRBD2. With 6 bases clipped from V and 7 bases from J, the junction kept 8 bases outside the gene matches. Germline loops: CDR1 SGDLS, CDR2 YYNGEE. There are 15 residues in the CDR3. The CDR3 is CASTGASGGNGELFF. CDR3 DNA sequence: TGTGCCAGCACTGGGGCTAGCGGGGGGAACGGGGAGCTGTTTTTT.

The rearrangement joins TRBV4-1 to TRBJ1-5, with D possibly being TRBD1 (5 bases). In germline, CDR1 is MGHRA, CDR2 YSYEKL. The V end lost 0 bases, the J end lost 7 bases, and 13 bases lay between the germline ends. The CDR3 sequence is 15 residues long. CDR3 DNA: TGCGCCAGCAGCCAAGACAGGGCACCCTACCAGCCCCAGCATTTT. Protein product: CASSQDRAPYQPQHF.

V usage is TRBV28 and J usage is TRBJ1-5; 7 bases are shared with TRBD1. The CDR3 sequence is 15 residues long. Unmatched junction bases numbered 7, after V lost 1 base and J lost 7 bases. Germline V gives CDR1 MDHEN, CDR2 SYDVKM. Here the CDR3 reads CASSLLGDRGQPQHF. For the CDR3, the DNA is TGTGCCAGCAGTTTATTGGGGGACAGAGGCCAGCCCCAGCATTTT.

This chain connects TRBV4-3 to TRBJ2-3, with no clear D. CDR3 length: 12 amino acids. V lost 1 base, J lost 5 bases, and 4 bases lay in between. The germline gives CDR1 LGHNA, CDR2 YSLEER. The CDR3 spells CASSQAEDTQYF. The CDR3 nucleotides read TGCGCCAGCAGCCAAGCGGAAGATACGCAGTATTTT.

Comment on this clone: Other DNA sequences within the sample encode an identical CDR3. The V gene is TRBV6-5, the J gene TRBJ1-1; perhaps TRBD1 as D (6 bases). Germline values: CDR1 MNHEY, CDR2 SVGAGI. The germline V and J ends were trimmed by 7 bases and 1 base, with 10 bases remaining between them. The CDR3 runs 13 residues. The CDR3 nucleotides read TGTGCCAGCACCAAGACAGGGAACACTGAAGCTTTCTTT. It encodes CASTKTGNTEAFF.

Concerning this clone: This specimen includes other DNA sequences encoding the same CDR3. This rearrangement joins TRBV2 to TRBJ2-1; 10 nucleotides align to TRBD2. Germline assignment: CDR1 SNHLY and CDR2 FYNNEI. V was pared by 6 bases and J by 1 base, with 3 bases of the junction left unmatched. CDR3 size: 15 residues. As DNA, the CDR3 is TGTGCCAGCAGCGCTAGCGGGAGTTCCTACAATGAGCAGTTCTTC. It specifies CASSASGSSYNEQFF.